This is a list of T cell receptor beta chains from one sample in a study of cytomegalovirus exposure and HLA in healthy donors. Profiled with immunoSEQ multiplex PCR; TCRdb holds only in-frame clones, not every one. The sample contains about 110,000 clones, 69% of which appear only once. Sequencing input: PBMCs. The receptors derive from a woman in her 70s in good health and CMV-seropositive. CDR3s include the opening cysteine and the closing phenylalanine or tryptophan. A D gene is named only where the DNA matches it firmly. Part of the rows lack a size; the others show once, few, many or a class for expanded clones.

v_call	clone_size	d_call	j_call	cdr3_aa	cdr3_nt
TRBV15	-	TRBD1	TRBJ1-1	CATLDRGRGGTEAFF	TGTGCCACATTAGACAGGGGGCGCGGAGGGACTGAAGCTTTCTTT
TRBV7-2	once	TRBD1	TRBJ1-2	CASSPGGGNPYGYTF	TGTGCCAGCAGTCCAGGGGGCGGGAACCCCTATGGCTACACCTTC
TRBV9	-	TRBD2	TRBJ2-1	CASSGLAGDHNEQFF	TGTGCCAGCAGCGGACTAGCGGGGGACCACAATGAGCAGTTCTTC
TRBV11-2	once	-	TRBJ2-2	CASRLLEELFF	TGTGCCAGCCGACTATTGGAGGAGCTGTTTTTT
TRBV19	few	-	TRBJ2-7	CASSTGSLYEQYF	TGTGCCAGTAGTACAGGGTCCCTCTACGAGCAGTACTTC
TRBV5-6	-	TRBD2	TRBJ2-3	CASSLAGTSGGESTDTQYF	TGTGCCAGCAGCTTGGCCGGGACTAGCGGGGGGGAAAGCACAGATACGCAGTATTTT
TRBV5-1	few	TRBD1	TRBJ2-3	CASSLGQGASDTQYF	TGCGCCAGCAGCTTGGGACAGGGGGCATCGGATACGCAGTATTTT
TRBV10-1	-	TRBD1	TRBJ1-1	CASSDSGTGTTEAFF	TGCGCCAGCAGTGATTCCGGGACAGGGACCACTGAAGCTTTCTTT
TRBV2	-	-	TRBJ1-2	CARRTANNYGYTF	TGTGCCAGGAGGACAGCCAATAACTATGGCTACACCTTC
TRBV7-2	once	-	TRBJ2-2	CASSLKYGSAGELFF	TGTGCCAGCAGCTTAAAATACGGAAGCGCCGGGGAGCTGTTTTTT
TRBV5-4	-	TRBD2	TRBJ2-2	CASSLVVLTSGENTGELFF	TGTGCCAGCAGCTTGGTCGTTCTTACTAGCGGGGAGAACACCGGGGAGCTGTTTTTT
TRBV6-5	-	TRBD1	TRBJ2-5	CASSYERTGVSAQYF	TGTGCCAGCAGTTACGAACGGACAGGGGTTTCGGCCCAGTACTTC
TRBV19	-	TRBD1	TRBJ1-5	CASSIAGQGISEPSNQPQHF	TGTGCCAGTAGTATTGCGGGACAGGGCATATCGGAACCTAGCAATCAGCCCCAGCATTTT
TRBV7-2	-	-	TRBJ1-4	CASSSRGGATNEKLFF	TGTGCCAGCAGCTCCCGAGGGGGTGCAACTAATGAAAAACTGTTTTTT
TRBV6-5	-	-	TRBJ2-7	CASSLRVSSSYEQYF	TGTGCCAGCAGTCTCAGGGTTTCGAGCTCCTACGAGCAGTACTTC
TRBV6-1	once	TRBD1	TRBJ1-5	CASRDRSDSNQPQHF	TGTGCCAGTAGGGACAGGTCCGATAGCAATCAGCCCCAGCATTTT
TRBV7-9	-	TRBD1	TRBJ2-7	CASSSGTGNYEQYF	TGTGCCAGCAGCTCCGGGACAGGGAACTACGAGCAGTACTTC
TRBV6-5	-	-	TRBJ2-3	CASRRGTDTQYF	TGTGCCAGCAGAAGAGGCACAGATACGCAGTATTTT
TRBV6-1	-	TRBD1	TRBJ1-1	CASRYRGLNTEAFF	TGTGCCAGCAGATACAGGGGACTGAACACTGAAGCTTTCTTT
TRBV11-1	few	-	TRBJ1-3	CASSLASGTLTGNTIYF	TGTGCCAGCAGCTTAGCCTCCGGGACACTCACTGGAAACACCATATATTTT
TRBV30	-	TRBD2	TRBJ2-4	CAWTTSGGTNIQYF	TGTGCCTGGACTACTAGCGGGGGTACTAACATTCAGTACTTC
TRBV7-6	-	-	TRBJ1-1	CASSLVGTKWNTEAFF	TGTGCCAGCAGCCTCGTGGGGACAAAATGGAACACTGAAGCTTTCTTT
TRBV5-8	few	-	TRBJ1-5	CASSLRTGQPQHF	TGTGCCAGCAGCTTAAGGACGGGGCAGCCCCAGCATTTT
TRBV2	once	-	TRBJ2-1	CATALLPPEQFF	TGTGCCACCGCTCTACTCCCACCGGAGCAGTTCTTC
TRBV6-5	once	-	TRBJ1-2	CASSQGVYGYTF	TGTGCCAGCAGTCAGGGTGTCTATGGCTACACCTTC
TRBV19	-	TRBD1	TRBJ2-7	CASSSIATGGKYEQYF	TGTGCCAGTAGTTCAATCGCGACAGGGGGCAAGTACGAGCAGTACTTC
TRBV5-1	-	-	TRBJ1-2	CASSSSTGFSFDGYTF	TGCGCCAGCAGCTCCTCCACAGGGTTTAGCTTTGATGGCTACACCTTC
TRBV2	-	TRBD1	TRBJ2-1	CASRTIRGQGNNEQFF	TGTGCCAGCAGGACCATAAGGGGACAGGGGAACAATGAGCAGTTCTTC
TRBV7-2	-	TRBD1	TRBJ1-6	CASSSTGGFPYNSPLHF	TGTGCCAGCAGCTCTACAGGGGGCTTCCCCTATAATTCACCCCTCCACTTT
TRBV7-9	-	TRBD1	TRBJ1-4	CASSSPGQGFEKLFF	TGTGCCAGCAGCTCACCGGGACAGGGGTTTGAAAAACTGTTTTTT
TRBV10-3	once	-	TRBJ2-1	CAIRGAGRSYNEQFF	TGTGCCATCAGGGGAGCGGGTCGGTCCTACAATGAGCAGTTCTTC
TRBV11-2	-	TRBD1	TRBJ1-2	CASGGDRGRINYGYTF	TGTGCCTCCGGTGGGGACAGGGGGCGCATTAACTATGGCTACACCTTC
TRBV19	once	-	TRBJ2-5	CASRQPYQETQYF	TGTGCCAGTCGACAGCCCTACCAAGAGACCCAGTACTTC
TRBV29-1	-	TRBD1	TRBJ1-2	CSVMGQGAWGYTF	TGCAGCGTCATGGGACAGGGGGCGTGGGGCTACACCTTC
TRBV11-2	-	-	TRBJ2-1	CASSLEQGGQFF	TGTGCCAGCAGCTTAGAGCAGGGTGGGCAGTTCTTC
TRBV27	-	TRBD1	TRBJ1-5	CASSRTGGSNQPQHF	TGTGCCAGCAGTAGAACAGGGGGCAGCAATCAGCCCCAGCATTTT
TRBV5-1	once	TRBD2	TRBJ2-5	CASSRTSRETQYF	TGCGCCAGCAGCCGGACTAGCCGAGAGACCCAGTACTTC
TRBV2	few	TRBD2	TRBJ2-3	CASSEQRGGTDTQYF	TGTGCCAGCAGTGAACAGCGGGGGGGCACAGATACGCAGTATTTT
TRBV6-6	-	-	TRBJ2-5	CASSHGGGEQYF	TGTGCCAGCAGCCACGGCGGAGGGGAGCAGTACTTC
TRBV11-3	few	TRBD1	TRBJ2-2	CASSLTGGVSTGELFF	TGTGCCAGCAGCCTGACAGGGGGCGTTAGTACCGGGGAGCTGTTTTTT
TRBV21-1	few	-	TRBJ2-2	CASPEGSTGELFF	TGTGCCAGCCCGGAGGGAAGCACCGGGGAGCTGTTTTTT
TRBV6-4	-	-	TRBJ2-7	CASSAEGGIYHEQYF	TGTGCCAGCAGTGCTGAGGGCGGTATATACCACGAGCAGTACTTC
TRBV7-9	-	-	TRBJ1-4	CASSQDSVTNEKLFF	TGTGCCAGCAGCCAAGACAGCGTCACTAATGAAAAACTGTTTTTT
TRBV10-3	-	-	TRBJ2-5	CAISGGRETQYF	TGTGCCATCAGCGGAGGGAGGGAGACCCAGTACTTC
TRBV2	once	-	TRBJ1-6	CASSEGGRGTYNSPLHF	TGTGCCAGCAGTGAAGGGGGCAGGGGAACCTATAATTCACCCCTCCACTTT
TRBV27	-	-	TRBJ2-7	CASSLSIRRGRFYEQYF	TGTGCCAGCAGTTTATCGATCCGTAGGGGCCGGTTCTACGAGCAGTACTTC